This T cell receptor (beta chain) comes out of a study of T cells expressing NK-cell markers. This clonotype is classed as large (0.1 to 1%) by frequency. The CDR3 is 16 amino acids. The V gene's germline CDR1 is SSHAT and CDR2 FNYEAQ (reference sequence). Reanalyzing the 5' RACE reads, TCRdb keeps one entry per CDR3 protein, without DNA. In all, the sample yields 50 to 60 distinct CDR3 sequences. Specimen: blood T cells: a sorted CD56 or NKG2C T cell subset, CD4+ or CD8+ T cells, or bulk PBMC T cells (not recorded which). The TCR comes from a woman between 50 and 59 years old in good health. The J gene is TRBJ2-1, the V gene TRBV7-7; TCRdb calls TRBD2, which cannot be checked without DNA. CDR3 protein: CASSPFSNGRPYQQFF.